Listed here are 22 T cell receptor beta chains from one sample, sequenced in a study of T cell responses to AZD1222 COVID-19 vaccine. Generated by immunoSEQ multiplex PCR, the TCRdb table keeps only in-frame clones and is missing some. Among 90,000 to 140,000 clones, approximately 92% were seen once, and the ten largest hold 35% to 45%. Sequenced material: peripheral blood, taken 28 days after the second AZD1222 dose. These receptors came from an adult who received the AZD1222 COVID-19 vaccine.

The rearrangement uses TRBV28 and TRBJ2-5, with 7 bases lining up with TRBD1. V dropped 8 bases and J dropped 2; count of bases not matched to a gene: 5. The CDR3 covers 13 residues. Germline V gene data show CDR1 as MDHEN and CDR2 as SYDVKM. CDR3 coding DNA: TGTGCCAGCGGCCGGGACAGTCAAGAGACCCAGTACTTC. Amino acid sequence: CASGRDSQETQYF. The complete variable domain, with remaining parts taken from reference TRBV28 and TRBJ2-5, reads DVKVTQSSRYLVKRTGEKVFLECVQDMDHENMFWYRQDPGLGLRLIYFSYDVKMKEKGDIPEGYSVSREKKERFSLILESASTNQTSMYLCASGRDSQETQYFGPGTRLLVL.

The V gene is TRBV24-1, the J gene TRBJ2-6; D remains ambiguous. The V gene's germline CDR1 is KGHDR and CDR2 SFDVKD. The CDR3 has 16 residues. The germline V and J ends were trimmed by 1 base and 0 bases, with 6 bases remaining between them. CDR3 residues: CATSDFRHSGANVLTF. The CDR3 nucleotides are TGTGCCACCAGTGATTTCCGGCACTCTGGGGCCAACGTCCTGACTTTC.

This rearrangement joins TRBV5-1 to TRBJ1-5; D remains unclear. CDR1 is SGHRS and CDR2 is YFSETQ in the germline V gene. V was cut by 0 bases and J by 1 base, with 8 bases left in between. The CDR3 is 15 amino acids. CDR3 protein: CASSLGGLSNQPQHF. CDR3 nucleotides: TGCGCCAGCAGCTTGGGTGGGTTAAGCAATCAGCCCCAGCATTTT.

V gene TRBV2 combines with J gene TRBJ1-1, with D possibly TRBD1 on 5 matching bases. This CDR3 comprises 15 residues. With 5 bases removed from V and 4 bases from J, the gap between germline ends came to 17 bases. The germline gives CDR1 SNHLY, CDR2 FYNNEI. In DNA, the CDR3 is TGTGCCAGCAGTAACAGAGGGGCGGGAGGCACTGAAGCTTTCTTT. Translation gives CASSNRGAGGTEAFF.

The chain carries TRBV2 and TRBJ2-1; TRBD2 might be the D (6 bases). Trimming pared 6 bases from V and 8 bases from J, leaving 11 bases between. CDR1 is SNHLY and CDR2 is FYNNEI in the germline V gene. This CDR3 comprises 12 residues. The CDR3 loop is CASRGSGYEQFF. The CDR3 nucleotides read TGTGCCAGCAGGGGTAGCGGCTATGAGCAGTTCTTC.

This sequence joins TRBV12-3 or TRBV12-4 and TRBJ2-1; D is perhaps TRBD2 (6 bases). V gave up 6 bases and J gave up 9 bases, with 15 bases separating them. The CDR3 totals 13 residues. CDR3 DNA: TGTGCCAGCAGCCCCCAAGCGGGCTCTGAGCAGTTCTTC. Translation: CASSPQAGSEQFF.

This chain links TRBV3-1 (or the pseudogene TRBV3-2) with TRBJ1-1; 7 nucleotides agree with TRBD1. V lost 4 bases to trimming and J lost 1 base; unmatched junction nucleotides: 9. Germline V gives CDR1 LGHDT, CDR2 YNNKEL (reference sequence). This CDR3 spans 16 amino acids. The CDR3 loop reads CASSPGTAERNTEAFF. The CDR3 nucleotides read TGTGCCAGCAGCCCGGGGACAGCCGAAAGGAACACTGAAGCTTTCTTT.

This chain links TRBV7-2 with TRBJ2-3; D unresolved. Per the germline V gene, CDR1 is SGHTA and CDR2 is FQGNSA. The CDR3 sequence is 12 residues long. The V end lost 5 bases, the J end lost 3 bases, and 6 bases lay between the germline ends. CDR3 sequence reads: CASSRPTDTQYF. The CDR3 nucleotides are TGTGCCAGCAGCCGTCCTACAGATACGCAGTATTTT.

The chain carries TRBV4-2 and TRBJ1-3, with no clear D. Germline lookup yields CDR1 LGHNA and CDR2 YNFKEQ. V was shortened by 0 bases and J by 0 bases, with 15 bases between the two germline ends. The CDR3 consists of 18 residues. Written as DNA, the CDR3 is TGTGCCAGCAGCCAAGAATTCAGCGTGGGCGTCTCTGGAAACACCATATATTTT. Residues: CASSQEFSVGVSGNTIYF.

This chain connects TRBV28 to TRBJ1-1; D is perhaps TRBD1 (5 bases). Trimming pared 6 bases from V and 1 base from J, leaving 9 bases between. The germline CDR1 and CDR2 sequences are MDHEN and SYDVKM. The CDR3 is 13 residues long. The CDR3 spells CASSTGPNTEAFF. CDR3 sequence (DNA): TGTGCCAGCAGCACAGGCCCGAACACTGAAGCTTTCTTT.

The rearrangement links TRBV21-1 to TRBJ1-5; the DNA was not used to check the table's D call, TRBD1. TRBV21-1 is given as a pseudogene. The CDR3 covers 14 residues. DNA of the CDR3: TGTGCCAGCAGCAAAGGGGACAGGGATCAGCCCCAGCATTTT. Encoded protein: CASSKGDRDQPQHF.

The chain combines TRBV28 with TRBJ2-7; TRBD2 might be the D (5 bases). In germline, CDR1 is MDHEN, CDR2 SYDVKM. This CDR3 is 14 amino acids long. Trimming cost V 4 bases and J 6 bases, with 16 bases left between them. CDR3 nucleotides: TGTGCCAGCAGTTCTACTAGTTCTCCTGTCGAGCAGTACTTC. The encoded protein is CASSSTSSPVEQYF.

The rearrangement links TRBV28 to TRBJ2-7, with D perhaps being TRBD1 or TRBD2 (6 bases each). There are 15 residues in the CDR3. From germline, CDR1 is MDHEN and CDR2 SYDVKM. V gave up 5 bases and J gave up 3 bases, with 17 bases separating them. The chain's CDR3 is CASSPRRGEIYEQYF. The CDR3 bases are TGTGCCAGCAGTCCCCGGAGGGGGGAGATCTACGAGCAGTACTTC.

The rearrangement uses TRBV7-6 and TRBJ2-5, with TRBD1 matching over 11 bases. V shed 5 bases, J shed 5 bases, and the junction held 10 bases outside the gene matches. CDR1 and CDR2 from the germline V gene are SGHVS and FNYEAQ. This CDR3 has 16 residues. The CDR3 here is CASSRGGQGVGETQYF. CDR3 sequence (DNA): TGTGCCAGCAGCCGAGGGGGACAGGGGGTAGGGGAGACCCAGTACTTC.

A few counts support this clone. V usage is TRBV6-1 and J usage is TRBJ1-4; D uncertain. Trimming removed 3 bases from V and 2 bases from J, with 16 bases in between. The germline V gene encodes CDR1 MNHNS and CDR2 SASEGT. The CDR3 sequence is 17 residues long. CDR3 sequence reads: CASSDPPPWATNEKLFF. The DNA of the CDR3 is TGTGCCAGCAGTGACCCTCCCCCATGGGCTACTAATGAAAAACTGTTTTTT.

The genes are TRBV28 and TRBJ2-1, with D possibly being TRBD1 (5 bases). Germline loops: CDR1 MDHEN, CDR2 SYDVKM. This CDR3 has 13 amino acids. Trimming left V 4 bases short and J 4 bases short, with 8 bases between. In DNA, the CDR3 is TGTGCCAGCAGTTCGGCAGGGTACAATGAGCAGTTCTTC. This translates into CASSSAGYNEQFF.

The CDR3: CASSEGLVIGNTIYF. CDR3 nucleotides: TGTGCCAGCAGTGAAGGGCTGGTAATTGGAAACACCATATATTTT. This chain joins TRBV6-1 and TRBJ1-3; D is ambiguous. The CDR3 has 15 residues. V dropped 1 base and J dropped 3 bases, with 10 bases sitting between them. Germline V gene lookup returns CDR1 MNHNS and CDR2 SASEGT.

About this clone itself: One end of the junction does not line up with germline, which may come from a read error. V and J are TRBV7-2 and TRBJ2-7; 9 nucleotides match TRBD2. The germline V gene encodes CDR1 SGHTA and CDR2 FQGNSA. The CDR3 has 13 amino acids. Here the CDR3 reads CASSLGLAESPNF. DNA of the CDR3: TGTGCCAGCAGCTTAGGACTAGCGGAGTCTCCAAACTTC.

This clone was observed a handful of times. The V and J genes are TRBV15 and TRBJ2-7; D call uncertain. Per the germline V gene, CDR1 is LNHNV and CDR2 is YYDKDF (reference sequence). The CDR3 runs to 12 residues. V was shortened by 0 bases and J by 2 bases, with 2 bases between the two germline ends. The CDR3 loop is CATSRDPYEQYF. The CDR3 bases are TGTGCCACCAGCAGAGACCCCTACGAGCAGTACTTC.

Only one count was recorded for this clone. The J gene is TRBJ2-5, the V gene TRBV2; D is uncertain. V lost 4 bases, J lost 1 base, and 10 bases lay in between. This CDR3 has 14 amino acids. The germline gives CDR1 SNHLY, CDR2 FYNNEI. The CDR3 DNA reads as TGTGCCAGCAGTGTTGGTTACCGCCAAGAGACCCAGTACTTC. This codes for CASSVGYRQETQYF. Together with reference TRBV2 and TRBJ2-5, the CDR3 gives the full variable domain: EPEVTQTPSHQVTQMGQEVILRCVPISNHLYFYWYRQILGQKVEFLVSFYNNEISEKSEIFDDQFSVERPDGSNFTLKIRSTKLEDSAMYFCASSVGYRQETQYFGPGTRLLVL.

V gene TRBV11-2 combines with J gene TRBJ2-5; D may be TRBD1 or TRBD2 (5 bases each). V dropped 5 bases and J dropped 2 bases, with 15 bases sitting between them. The CDR3 contains 15 residues. Germline lookup yields CDR1 SGHAT and CDR2 FQNNGV. This CDR3 is CASSPVPGRQETQYF. As DNA, the CDR3 is TGTGCCAGCAGCCCCGTCCCAGGGAGACAAGAGACCCAGTACTTC.

V usage is TRBV11-2 and J usage is TRBJ2-7; D is undetermined. Germline CDR1 and CDR2: SGHAT and FQNNGV. V shed 2 bases and J shed 1 base, with 9 bases lying between them. The length of the CDR3 is 14 residues. DNA of the CDR3: TGTGCCAGCAGCTTAAGTCCCGGGTCCTACGAGCAGTACTTC. It translates to CASSLSPGSYEQYF.